This paragraph covers one T cell receptor beta chain sequence. The entry originates in a study of cytomegalovirus exposure and HLA in healthy donors. V shed 1 base and J shed 4 bases, with 5 bases lying between them. This CDR3 comprises 13 residues. In germline, CDR1 is SGHAT, CDR2 FQNNGV. Vbeta (60) and Jbeta (13) primers were used in the PCR. Measured with immunoSEQ multiplex PCR; TCRdb has only the in-frame clones, and not every one. Of about 140,000 clones in the sample, approximately 82% are singletons; the top ten hold 1.5% to 2%. The clonotype was recovered from a woman aged 40-49 years in good health and CMV-seronegative. The J gene is TRBJ1-5, the V gene TRBV11-2; D not certain. The sequencing sample was made of PBMCs. Written as DNA, the CDR3 is TGTGCCAGCAGCTTAGGGAGAAATCAGCCCCAGCATTTT. This translates into CASSLGRNQPQHF.